The clone carrying this T cell receptor (beta chain) was detected only a few times. Germline values: CDR1 SEHNR, CDR2 FQNEAQ (reference sequence). The CDR3 contains 15 residues. V dropped 3 bases and J dropped 7; count of bases not matched to a gene: 7. This entry is derived from a study of T-cell memory formation after mild COVID-19. TCRdb reprocessed the 5' RACE reads via MiXCR and lists one record per CDR3 protein. The sample gives under 450,000 distinct CDR3 sequences, around 22% of which show up once; about an eighth is in the top ten. The receptor was isolated from an adult woman who had mild COVID-19 (a few samples of this study predate the infection). Cell type and time point are not known. The J gene is TRBJ2-1, the V gene TRBV7-9; TRBD2 matches at 9 bases. What was sequenced was PBMCs or a T cell subset sorted from them (not recorded which). The CDR3 sequence is CASSFAGGPGNEQFF. In DNA, the CDR3 is TGTGCCAGCAGCTTCGCGGGGGGGCCTGGGAATGAGCAGTTCTTC.